This T cell receptor (beta chain) was sequenced during a study of cytomegalovirus exposure and HLA in healthy donors. The wider study: HLA-typed donors were the source of tens of millions of unique TCRs held in an early data release. Findings of the study overall: As a later analysis showed, several of the most significant clusters appeared to be linked to common viral pathogens. Accurate predictions that matched the HLA-A and HLA-B alleles of most subjects were reportedly made from TCR beta sequences.

Donors in the study were healthy people who gave bone marrow. The PCR employed 60 Vbeta primers together with 13 Jbeta primers. Repertoires were generated with immunoSEQ multiplex PCR, while TCRdb's copy carries only in-frame clones and drops some. Seen here are about 150,000 clones, roughly 85% observed once, and the top ten hold 1%. Comment on this clone: Antigen specificity is unknown.

The material sequenced was PBMCs. The clonotype originates from a boy aged 2-9 years in good health and CMV-seronegative.

The CDR3 region is CASRSTSGRYEQYF. The CDR3, as DNA: TGCGCCAGCAGGTCGACTAGCGGGAGGTACGAGCAGTACTTC. The chain is built from TRBV5-1 and TRBJ2-7, with 13 bases lining up with TRBD2. The ends lost 5 bases at V and 4 bases at J; junction bases unmatched: 3. CDR3 length: 14 residues. Germline CDR1 is SGHRS and CDR2 is YFSETQ.